Below, 8 T cell receptor beta chains from the same sample are listed, as sequenced in a study of regulatory T cells in long-lasting Graves disease. The time point is: newly diagnosed GD, antithyroid drugs for less than 3 months. The TCR library was prepared using RNA isolated from PBMCs. Relying on iRepertoire HTBI primers and Arm-PCR of CDR3 regions, the team built TCR beta libraries. TCRdb processed the multiplex PCR reads anew with MiXCR; each CDR3 protein has one entry. The sample has a few hundred thousand distinct CDR3 sequences, around 17% seen once. This sample was also put to use in a study of T cells in Graves' hyperthyroidism and ophthalmopathy.

The specimen was peripheral blood mononuclear cells (PBMCs), collected at new diagnosis, from a patient treated with antithyroid drugs. The receptor set was obtained from a middle-aged man with Graves disease.

This clonotype was observed at least ten times. V is TRBV4-2 and J is TRBJ1-5; TRBD1 aligns across 7 bases. Germline V gene lookup returns CDR1 LGHNA and CDR2 YNFKEQ. J was trimmed by 7 bases and V by 5 bases; bases with no gene match: 5. This CDR3 is built from 13 residues. DNA of the CDR3: TGTGCCAGCAGCAGGGGGCAGCTACAGCCCCAGCATTTT. Translated: CASSRGQLQPQHF.

The gene calls are TRBV7-3 and TRBJ2-7; D perhaps matches TRBD1 (6 bases). Trimming stripped 2 bases from V and 7 bases from J, with 18 bases between. The CDR3 is 15 amino acids. Germline V lookup: CDR1 SGHTA, CDR2 FQGTGA. CDR3 coding DNA: TGTGCCAGCAGCTTACAGGGGCCCAGGTCGGGGGAGCAGTACTTC. This sequence encodes CASSLQGPRSGEQYF.

The table lists this clonotype with many counts. Given a much more abundant clone one base away, this may be a read error. The chain employs TRBV5-1 and TRBJ2-7; 11 nucleotides line up with TRBD1. Germline values: CDR1 SGHRS, CDR2 YFSETQ. The CDR3 is 14 amino acids. The CDR3 coding sequence is TGTGCCAGCAGCGCCGGACAGGGGGCGTACGAGCAGTACTTC. Translated, it gives CASSAGQGAYEQYF.

This clonotype has more than one count but fewer than ten. The rearrangement links TRBV24-1 to TRBJ2-2; maybe TRBD2 (5 bases). The germline V and J ends were trimmed by 1 base and 6 bases, with 14 bases remaining between them. The CDR3 is made up of 16 amino acids. Germline V gives CDR1 KGHDR, CDR2 SFDVKD. For the CDR3, the DNA is TGTGCCACCAGTGATTTTCGGGGAGCCGAGGCCGGGGAGCTGTTTTTT. It translates to CATSDFRGAEAGELFF.

This clonotype was observed at least ten times. The chain recombines TRBV6-1 with TRBJ1-3, with a weak D call TRBD1 (6 bases). Trimming removed 6 bases at V and 4 bases at J, with 10 bases between. The CDR3 is 13 amino acids. Germline assignment: CDR1 MNHNS and CDR2 SASEGT. CDR3 DNA: TGTGCCAGCAGACAGGGAGCGGGAAACACCATATATTTT. It yields the protein CASRQGAGNTIYF.

The CDR3 coding sequence is TGTGCCACCAGCAGAGGTGGACTCGACTGGGTCCAGTACTTC. Its protein product is CATSRGGLDWVQYF. The chain has TRBV15 and TRBJ2-5; tentative D call: TRBD2 (5 bases). The CDR3 consists of 14 residues. Germline CDR1 is LNHNV and CDR2 is YYDKDF (reference sequence). The V end lost 1 base, the J end lost 10 bases, and 16 bases lay between the germline ends.

This clonotype was seen many times. The V and J genes are TRBV4-1 and TRBJ2-1; 7 bases are shared with TRBD2. The ends lost 1 base at V and 7 bases at J; junction bases unmatched: 13. This CDR3 has 17 amino acids. Germline-derived CDR1 and CDR2 are MGHRA and YSYEKL. CDR3 in DNA: TGCGCCAGCAGCCAAGGAGCTTTAAGGCGGGGGATAAATGAGCAGTTCTTC. It yields the protein CASSQGALRRGINEQFF.

This clonotype was counted many times. V usage is TRBV3-1 and J usage is TRBJ1-5, with D possibly matching TRBD1 (6 bases). Germline V gene lookup returns CDR1 LGHDT and CDR2 YNNKEL (reference sequence). The CDR3 extends over 14 amino acids. V gave up 4 bases and J gave up 4 bases, with 11 bases separating them. CDR3 bases: TGTGCCAGCAGCCTTAGGGGGACAAATCAGCCCCAGCATTTT. This encodes CASSLRGTNQPQHF. Drawing the rest from reference TRBV3-1 and TRBJ1-5, the complete variable domain is DTAVSQTPKYLVTQMGNDKSIKCEQNLGHDTMYWYKQDSKKFLKIMFSYNNKELIINETVPNRFSPKSPDKAHLNLHINSLELGDSAVYFCASSLRGTNQPQHFGDGTRLSIL.